This T cell receptor (beta chain) was found in a study of blood T cell repertoires in COVID-19. The count of this clone is one. This CDR3 region has 13 residues. The V gene's germline CDR1 is SGHAT and CDR2 FQNNGV. V gave up 5 bases and J gave up 3 bases; unmatched junction bases: 1. Libraries were prepared by immunoSEQ multiplex PCR; TCRdb keeps only in-frame clonotypes and omits some of them. The table has about 400,000 clones, 88% seen once. Material for sequencing was PBMCs or T cells enriched from blood (not recorded which). The sequence derives from a woman aged 40 to 50 with acute COVID-19. This chain connects TRBV11-2 to TRBJ2-7; the match to TRBD1 covers 10 bases. The CDR3 here is CASSGDRGYEQYF. The CDR3 region has the DNA TGTGCCAGCAGCGGGGACAGGGGCTACGAGCAGTACTTC.